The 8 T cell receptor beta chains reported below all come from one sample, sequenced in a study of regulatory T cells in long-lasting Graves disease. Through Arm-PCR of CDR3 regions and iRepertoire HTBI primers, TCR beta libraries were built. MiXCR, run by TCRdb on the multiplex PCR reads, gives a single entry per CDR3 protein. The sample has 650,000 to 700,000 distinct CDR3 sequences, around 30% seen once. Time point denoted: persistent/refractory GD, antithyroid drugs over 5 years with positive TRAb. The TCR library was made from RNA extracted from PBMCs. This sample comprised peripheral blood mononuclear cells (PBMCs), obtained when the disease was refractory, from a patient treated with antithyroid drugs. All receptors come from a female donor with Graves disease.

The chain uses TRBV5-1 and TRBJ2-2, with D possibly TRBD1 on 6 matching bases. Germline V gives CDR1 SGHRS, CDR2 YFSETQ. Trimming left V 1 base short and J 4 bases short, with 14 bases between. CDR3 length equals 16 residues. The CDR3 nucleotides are TGCGCCAGCAGCTTGTCGTCCAGGGGCGGCACCGGGGAGCTGTTTTTT. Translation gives CASSLSSRGGTGELFF.

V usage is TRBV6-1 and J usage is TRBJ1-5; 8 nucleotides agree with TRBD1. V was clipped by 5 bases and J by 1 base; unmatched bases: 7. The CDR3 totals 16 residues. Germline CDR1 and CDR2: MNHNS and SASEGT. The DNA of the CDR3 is TGTGCCAGCAGTCGAGATGGACAGGGAAGCAATCAGCCCCAGCATTTT. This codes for CASSRDGQGSNQPQHF.

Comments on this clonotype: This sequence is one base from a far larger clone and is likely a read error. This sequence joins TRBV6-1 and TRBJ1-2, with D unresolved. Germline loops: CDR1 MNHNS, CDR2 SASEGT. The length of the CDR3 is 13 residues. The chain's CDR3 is CASSDSGYGGCTF. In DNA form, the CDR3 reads TGTGCCAGCAGTGATAGCGGGTACGGTGGCTGCACCTTC.

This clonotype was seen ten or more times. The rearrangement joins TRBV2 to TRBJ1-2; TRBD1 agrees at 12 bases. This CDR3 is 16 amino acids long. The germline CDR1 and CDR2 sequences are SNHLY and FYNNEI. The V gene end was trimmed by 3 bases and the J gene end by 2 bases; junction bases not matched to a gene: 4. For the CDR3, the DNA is TGTGCCAGCAGTGACTGGGACAGGGGGCGAAACTATGGCTACACCTTC. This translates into CASSDWDRGRNYGYTF.

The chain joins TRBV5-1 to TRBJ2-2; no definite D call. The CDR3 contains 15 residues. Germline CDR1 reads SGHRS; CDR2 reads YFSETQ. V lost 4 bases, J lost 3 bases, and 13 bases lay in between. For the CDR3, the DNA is TGCGCCAGCAGCCATCGCGATTCAGACACCGGGGAGCTGTTTTTT. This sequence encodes CASSHRDSDTGELFF.

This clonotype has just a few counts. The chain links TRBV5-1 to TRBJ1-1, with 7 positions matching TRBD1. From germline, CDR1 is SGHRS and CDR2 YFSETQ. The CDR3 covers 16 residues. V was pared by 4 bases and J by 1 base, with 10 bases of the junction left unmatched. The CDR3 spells CASSETKGQRNTEAFF. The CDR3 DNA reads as TGCGCCAGCAGCGAGACGAAGGGACAGAGGAACACTGAAGCTTTCTTT.

CDR3 in DNA: TGTGCCAGCAATCAAAATTTGGGGGTCCTCCTGAACACTGAAGCTTTCTTT. Translated: CASNQNLGVLLNTEAFF. The chain combines TRBV12-3 or TRBV12-4 with TRBJ1-1; D is perhaps TRBD1 (5 bases). Deletions cut 7 bases from V and 0 bases from J, with 21 bases between. The CDR3 loop spans 17 amino acids.

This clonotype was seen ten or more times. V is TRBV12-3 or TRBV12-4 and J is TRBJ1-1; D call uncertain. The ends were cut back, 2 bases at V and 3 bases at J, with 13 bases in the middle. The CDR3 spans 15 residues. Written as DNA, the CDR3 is TGTGCCAGCAGTTTATTACCCCTCCGGCACACTGAAGCTTTCTTT. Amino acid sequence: CASSLLPLRHTEAFF.